The clone carrying this TCR beta chain has at least ten counts. Its antigen is as yet unknown. These data originate in a study of T cells in Graves' hyperthyroidism and ophthalmopathy. Diagnoses were established using clinical symptoms, serum thyroxine and TRAb, thyroid ultrasound and orbital computed tomography. The investigators amplified TCR beta CDR3 regions from RNA transcripts. The TCR CDR3 first-round RT-PCR relied on the HTBI primer set. TCRdb re-called the multiplex PCR reads with MiXCR, one entry per CDR3 protein. Of roughly 350,000 distinct CDR3 sequences detected, roughly 15% appear once; the ten largest clones hold 34%. Per germline, CDR1 MNHNY and CDR2 SVGAGI (reference sequence). Deletions cut 2 bases from V and 1 base from J, with 5 bases between. The CDR3 runs to 13 residues. General study points: Patients with ophthalmopathy were separated from those with stable hyperthyroidism by a 13 V-J model. Among clonotypes expanded in thyroid above 0.001, most were also found in blood.

The rearrangement joins TRBV6-6 to TRBJ1-2, with D perhaps matching TRBD1 (5 bases). Sequencing was performed on blood. The receptor was derived from a woman in her thirties or forties with Graves' ophthalmopathy. The CDR3 DNA reads TGTGCCAGCAGTTACCAGGGTAACTATGGCTACACCTTC. It yields the protein CASSYQGNYGYTF.